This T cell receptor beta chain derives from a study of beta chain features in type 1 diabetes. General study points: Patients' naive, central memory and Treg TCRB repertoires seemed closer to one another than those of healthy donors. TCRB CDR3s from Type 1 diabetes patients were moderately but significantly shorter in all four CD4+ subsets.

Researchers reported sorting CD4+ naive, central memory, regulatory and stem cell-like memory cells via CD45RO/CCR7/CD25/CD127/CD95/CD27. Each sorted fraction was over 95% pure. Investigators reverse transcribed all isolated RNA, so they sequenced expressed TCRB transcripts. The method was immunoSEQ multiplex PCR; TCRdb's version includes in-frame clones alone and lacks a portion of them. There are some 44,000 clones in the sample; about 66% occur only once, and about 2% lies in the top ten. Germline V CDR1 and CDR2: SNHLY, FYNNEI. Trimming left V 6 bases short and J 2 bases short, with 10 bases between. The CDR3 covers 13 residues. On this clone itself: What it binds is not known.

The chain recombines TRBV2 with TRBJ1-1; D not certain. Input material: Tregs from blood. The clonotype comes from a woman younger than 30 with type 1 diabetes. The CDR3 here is CASSPTRNTEAFF. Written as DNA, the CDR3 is TGTGCCAGCAGCCCAACTCGCAACACTGAAGCTTTCTTT.